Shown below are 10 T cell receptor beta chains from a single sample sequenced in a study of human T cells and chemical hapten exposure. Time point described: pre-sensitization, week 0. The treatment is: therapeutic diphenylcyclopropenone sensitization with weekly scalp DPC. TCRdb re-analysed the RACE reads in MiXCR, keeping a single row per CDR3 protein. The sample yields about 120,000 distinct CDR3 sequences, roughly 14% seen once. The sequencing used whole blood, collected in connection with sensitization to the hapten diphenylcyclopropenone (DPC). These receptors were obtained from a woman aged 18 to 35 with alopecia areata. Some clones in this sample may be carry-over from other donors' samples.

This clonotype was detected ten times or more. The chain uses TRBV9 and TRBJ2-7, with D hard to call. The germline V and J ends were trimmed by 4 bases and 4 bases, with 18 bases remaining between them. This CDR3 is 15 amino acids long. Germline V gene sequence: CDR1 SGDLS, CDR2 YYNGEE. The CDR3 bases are TGTGCCAGCAGCCCCCTGGTAGCCCCCGGATACGAGCAGTACTTC. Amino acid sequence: CASSPLVAPGYEQYF.

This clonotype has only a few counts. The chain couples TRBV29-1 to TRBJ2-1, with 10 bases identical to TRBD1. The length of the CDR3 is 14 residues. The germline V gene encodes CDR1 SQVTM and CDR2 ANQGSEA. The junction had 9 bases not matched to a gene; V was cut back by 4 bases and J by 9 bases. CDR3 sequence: CSVVAGTGESEQFF. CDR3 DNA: TGCAGCGTTGTCGCTGGGACAGGGGAGAGTGAGCAGTTCTTC.

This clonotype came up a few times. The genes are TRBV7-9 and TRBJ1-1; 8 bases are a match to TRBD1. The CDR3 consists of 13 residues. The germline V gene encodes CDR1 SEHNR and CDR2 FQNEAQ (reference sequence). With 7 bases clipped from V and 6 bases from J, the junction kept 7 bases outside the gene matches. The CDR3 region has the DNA TGTGCCAGCACCAAGTACAGGGGGTCTGAAGCTTTCTTT. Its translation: CASTKYRGSEAFF.

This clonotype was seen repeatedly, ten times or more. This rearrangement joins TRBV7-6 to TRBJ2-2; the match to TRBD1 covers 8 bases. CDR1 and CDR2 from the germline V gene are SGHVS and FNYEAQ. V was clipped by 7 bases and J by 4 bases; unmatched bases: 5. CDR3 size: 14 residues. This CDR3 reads CASTPQGGTGELFF. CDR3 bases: TGTGCCAGCACCCCACAGGGGGGCACCGGGGAGCTGTTTTTT. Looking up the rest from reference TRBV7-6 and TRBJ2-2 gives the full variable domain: GAGVSQSPRYKVTKRGQDVALRCDPISGHVSLYWYRQALGQGPEFLTYFNYEAQQDKSGLPNDRFSAERPEGSISTLTIQRTEQRDSAMYRCASTPQGGTGELFFGEGSRLTVL.

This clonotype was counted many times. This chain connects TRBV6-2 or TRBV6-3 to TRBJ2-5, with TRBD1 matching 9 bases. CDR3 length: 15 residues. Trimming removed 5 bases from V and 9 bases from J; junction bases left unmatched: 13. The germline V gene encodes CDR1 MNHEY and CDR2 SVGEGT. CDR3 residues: CASSQTGTGQRSQYF. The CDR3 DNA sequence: TGTGCCAGCAGTCAAACCGGGACAGGGCAAAGGTCCCAGTACTTC.

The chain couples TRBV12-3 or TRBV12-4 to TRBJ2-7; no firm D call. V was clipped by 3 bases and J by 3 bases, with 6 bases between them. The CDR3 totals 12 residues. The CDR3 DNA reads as TGTGCCAGCAGTTTTTTCGGCTACGAGCAGTACTTC. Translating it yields CASSFFGYEQYF.

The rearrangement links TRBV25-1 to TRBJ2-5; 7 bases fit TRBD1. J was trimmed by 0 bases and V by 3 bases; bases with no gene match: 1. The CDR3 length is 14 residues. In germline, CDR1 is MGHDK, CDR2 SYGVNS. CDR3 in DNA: TGTGCCAGCAGTGAGGGACAGAACCAAGAGACCCAGTACTTC. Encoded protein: CASSEGQNQETQYF.

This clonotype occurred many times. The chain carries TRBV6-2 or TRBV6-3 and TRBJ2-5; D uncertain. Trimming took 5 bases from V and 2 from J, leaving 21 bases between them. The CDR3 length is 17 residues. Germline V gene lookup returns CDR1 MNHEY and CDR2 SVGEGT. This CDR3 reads CASSLARTASSQETQYF. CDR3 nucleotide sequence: TGTGCCAGCAGTCTCGCCAGGACCGCGAGTTCGCAAGAGACCCAGTACTTC.

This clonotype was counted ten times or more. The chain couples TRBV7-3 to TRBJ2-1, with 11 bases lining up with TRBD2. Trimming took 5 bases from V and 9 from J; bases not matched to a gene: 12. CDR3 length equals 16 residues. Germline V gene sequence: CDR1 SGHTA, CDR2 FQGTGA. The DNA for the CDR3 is TGTGCCAGCAGCGTACTAGCGGGGGTTGCCAACGGTGAGCAGTTCTTC. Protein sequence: CASSVLAGVANGEQFF.

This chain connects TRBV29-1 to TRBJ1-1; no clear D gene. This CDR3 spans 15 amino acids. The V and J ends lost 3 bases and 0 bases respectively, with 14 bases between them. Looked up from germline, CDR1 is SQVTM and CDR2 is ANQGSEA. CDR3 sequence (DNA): TGCAGCGTTGAGCCGGAGCGCAGTATGAACACTGAAGCTTTCTTT. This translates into CSVEPERSMNTEAFF.